This T cell receptor beta chain originates from a study of T cell repertoires and HLA-DP antigens. Notes on this clone: Antigen: not known.

In germline, CDR1 is MNHEY, CDR2 SMNVEV (reference sequence). The CDR3 has 16 amino acids. Trimming shortened V by 4 bases and J by 3 bases, and 18 bases separated the two germline ends. The protocol was immunoSEQ multiplex PCR, while the TCRdb copy is restricted to in-frame clones and leaves out a portion. The sample lists about 110,000 clones; more than 85% were seen once. Sequenced material: CD4+ T cells from PBMCs. The J gene is TRBJ1-1, the V gene TRBV27; D not resolved. This receptor was identified in a woman younger than 35 in good health and CMV-seronegative. The CDR3 coding sequence is TGTGCCAGCAGTTCCATCTACCGGACCTCCGACACTGAAGCTTTCTTT. It codes for CASSSIYRTSDTEAFF.